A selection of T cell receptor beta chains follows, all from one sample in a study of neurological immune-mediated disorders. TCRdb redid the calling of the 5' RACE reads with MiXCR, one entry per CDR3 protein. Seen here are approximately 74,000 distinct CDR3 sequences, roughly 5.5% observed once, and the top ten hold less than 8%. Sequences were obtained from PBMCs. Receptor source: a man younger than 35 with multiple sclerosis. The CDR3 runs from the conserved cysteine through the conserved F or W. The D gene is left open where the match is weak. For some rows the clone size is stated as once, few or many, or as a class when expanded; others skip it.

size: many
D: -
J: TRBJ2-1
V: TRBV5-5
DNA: TGTGCCAGCAATAATGGGCCTCCTACCTACAATGAGCAGTTCTTC
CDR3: CASNNGPPTYNEQFF

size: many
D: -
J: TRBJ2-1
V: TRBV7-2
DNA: TGTGCCAGCAGCTTAATAGCGTCTCATGTAGGTGAGCAGTTCTTC
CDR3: CASSLIASHVGEQFF

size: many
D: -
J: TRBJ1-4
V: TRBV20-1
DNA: TGCAGTGCTAAGCGCGGGAGAGAAAAACTGTTTTTT
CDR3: CSAKRGREKLFF

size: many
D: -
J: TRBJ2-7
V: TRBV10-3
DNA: TGTGCCATCAGAACGGGACGCCTGGACCACACCTACGAGCAGTACTTC
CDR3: CAIRTGRLDHTYEQYF

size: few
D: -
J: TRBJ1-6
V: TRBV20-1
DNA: TGCAGCGGGGGCGGGGGTGGTTCACCCCTCAACTTT
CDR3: CSGGGGGSPLNF

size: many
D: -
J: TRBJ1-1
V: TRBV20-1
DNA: TGCAGTGCGCAAGAGGCAGGGATAATGAACACTGAAGCTTTCTTT
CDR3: CSAQEAGIMNTEAFF

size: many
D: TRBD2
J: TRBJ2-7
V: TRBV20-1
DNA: TGCAGTGCTAGGAGACTAGCGGGAGCGGTCTCCTACGAGCAGTACTTC
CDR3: CSARRLAGAVSYEQYF

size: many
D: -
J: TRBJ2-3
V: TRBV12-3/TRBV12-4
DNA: TGTGCCAGCAGTTTGATGGGAACAGATACGCAGTATTTT
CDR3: CASSLMGTDTQYF

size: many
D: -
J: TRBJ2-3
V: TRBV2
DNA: TGTGCGAAGGGGGGGACTAGCACAGATACGCAGTATTTT
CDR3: CAKGGTSTDTQYF

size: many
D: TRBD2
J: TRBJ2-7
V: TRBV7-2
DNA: TGTGCCAGCAGCACCCTTACTAGCGCCTTCCCACCAAGCTACGAGCAGTACTTC
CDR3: CASSTLTSAFPPSYEQYF

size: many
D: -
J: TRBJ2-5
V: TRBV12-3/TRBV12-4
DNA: TGTGCCAGCAGTCTCAGGAGGGTGAGGGAGACCCAGTACTTC
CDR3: CASSLRRVRETQYF

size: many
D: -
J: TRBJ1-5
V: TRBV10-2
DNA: TGCGCCAGCAGTGTTGTGCATAATCAGCCCCAGCATTTT
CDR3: CASSVVHNQPQHF

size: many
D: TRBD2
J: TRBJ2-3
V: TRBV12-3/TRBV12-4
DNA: TGTGCCAGCAGTTCGGTTTCTAGCGGGAGAGATACGCAGTATTTT
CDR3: CASSSVSSGRDTQYF

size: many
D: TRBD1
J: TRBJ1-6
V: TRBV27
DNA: TGTGCCAGCAGTTCCCACAGGGGATCCTATAATTCACCCCTCCACTTT
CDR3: CASSSHRGSYNSPLHF

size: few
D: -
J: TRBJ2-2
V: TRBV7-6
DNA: TGTGCCAGCAGCTTAGTTTTTCCAACCGGGGAGCTGTTTTTT
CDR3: CASSLVFPTGELFF

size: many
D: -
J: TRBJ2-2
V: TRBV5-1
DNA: TGCGCCAGCAGCTTGGCACTCGACAGAATCACCGGGGAGCTGTTTTTT
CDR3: CASSLALDRITGELFF

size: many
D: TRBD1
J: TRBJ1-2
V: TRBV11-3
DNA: TGTGCCAGCAGCCAAGACAGGGGGCGCGAAAACTATGGCTACACCTTC
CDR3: CASSQDRGRENYGYTF

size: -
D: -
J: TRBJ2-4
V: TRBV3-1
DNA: TGTGCCAGCAGCCAAGACGGGTTAGCCAAAAAAATTCAGTACTTC
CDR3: CASSQDGLAKKIQYF

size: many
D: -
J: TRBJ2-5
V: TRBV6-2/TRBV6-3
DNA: TGTGCCAGCAGACCCGACAGACAAGAGACCCAGTACTTC
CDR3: CASRPDRQETQYF

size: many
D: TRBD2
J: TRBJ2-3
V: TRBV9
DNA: TGTGCCAGCAGCCCGGGACTAGCGGGAGTCGATACGCAGTATTTT
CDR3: CASSPGLAGVDTQYF

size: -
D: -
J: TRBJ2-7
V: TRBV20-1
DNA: TGCAGTGCTAGTGGCGGTAAAGAGCAGTACTTC
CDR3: CSASGGKEQYF

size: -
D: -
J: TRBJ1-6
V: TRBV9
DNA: TGTGCCAGCAGCGTTGGACACCGTAGTTCTGTCCTCAACTTT
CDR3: CASSVGHRSSVLNF

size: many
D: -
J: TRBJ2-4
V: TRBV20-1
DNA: TGCAGTGCTCCGTGGGGTGTCAAAAACATTCAGTACTTC
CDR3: CSAPWGVKNIQYF

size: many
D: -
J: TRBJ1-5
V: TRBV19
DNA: TGTGCCAGTAGGTCGGGGGGGAAGGGCAATCAGCCCCAGCATTTT
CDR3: CASRSGGKGNQPQHF

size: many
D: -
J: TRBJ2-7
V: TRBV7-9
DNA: TGTGCCAGCAGCTTAGCGTTCGAGCAGTACTTC
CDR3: CASSLAFEQYF

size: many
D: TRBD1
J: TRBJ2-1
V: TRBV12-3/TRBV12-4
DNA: TGTGCCAGCAGAATCCGCCCCTTCTTGGGGGGACAGGGAAACGGGGGTGAGCAGTTCTTC
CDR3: CASRIRPFLGGQGNGGEQFF

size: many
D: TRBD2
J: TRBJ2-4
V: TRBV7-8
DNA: TGTGCCAGCAGACCGGCGGGAGGGATCAAAAACATTCAGTACTTC
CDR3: CASRPAGGIKNIQYF

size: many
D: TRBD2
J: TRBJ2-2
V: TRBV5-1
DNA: TGCGCCAGCAGCTTGAGCGGGAGGGACACCGGGGAGCTGTTTTTT
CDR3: CASSLSGRDTGELFF

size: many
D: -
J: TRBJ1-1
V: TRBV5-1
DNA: TGTGCCAGCAGCTTGAGGGGGAACACTGAAGCTTTCTTT
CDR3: CASSLRGNTEAFF

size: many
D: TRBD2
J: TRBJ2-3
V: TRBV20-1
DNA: TGCAGTGCCAGGACTAGCGGGAGAGGTCTAGCGCAGTATTTT
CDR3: CSARTSGRGLAQYF

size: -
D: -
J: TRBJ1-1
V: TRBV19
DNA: TGTGCCAGTAGTATGACACCGAACACTGAAGCTTTCTTT
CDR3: CASSMTPNTEAFF

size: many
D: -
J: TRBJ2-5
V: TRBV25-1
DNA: TGTGCCAGCAGTAATTACCGAGAGACCCAGTACTTC
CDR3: CASSNYRETQYF

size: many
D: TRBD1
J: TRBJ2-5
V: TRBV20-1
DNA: TGCAGTGCGGGGGACAGGGGGCTAGTGGAGACCCAGTACTTC
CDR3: CSAGDRGLVETQYF

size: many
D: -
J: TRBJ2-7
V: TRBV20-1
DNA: TGCAGTGTTACTTCAGCGGAAAGCTCCTACGAGCAGTACTTC
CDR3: CSVTSAESSYEQYF

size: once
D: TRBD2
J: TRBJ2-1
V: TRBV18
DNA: TGTGCCAGCTCATGGAGCAGAGGAGCGGGAGGTAATTCTGAGCAGTTCTTC
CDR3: CASSWSRGAGGNSEQFF

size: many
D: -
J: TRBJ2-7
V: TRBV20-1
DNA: TGCAGTGCGAGACGGGGGGCTTACTACGAGCAGTACTTC
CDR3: CSARRGAYYEQYF

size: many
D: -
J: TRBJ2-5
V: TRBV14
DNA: TGTGCCAGCAGCCACCTGGGGGGCGAGGAGACCCAGTACTTC
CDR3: CASSHLGGEETQYF

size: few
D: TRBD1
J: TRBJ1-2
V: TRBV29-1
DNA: TGCAGCGTTGAAGGGGGACAGGGAATCTTCTATGGCTACACCTTC
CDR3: CSVEGGQGIFYGYTF

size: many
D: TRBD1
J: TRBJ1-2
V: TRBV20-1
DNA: TGCAGTGCCCATTACCCGGGACAGGTCTATGGCTACACCTTC
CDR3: CSAHYPGQVYGYTF

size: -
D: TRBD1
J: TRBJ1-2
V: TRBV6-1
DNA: TGTGCCTGCCGGGCGGGACAGGTCAATGGCTACACCTTC
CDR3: CACRAGQVNGYTF

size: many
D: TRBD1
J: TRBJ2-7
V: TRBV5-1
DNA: TGCGCCAGCAGCTTGGACCCAGGGGGCTACGAGCAGTACTTC
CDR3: CASSLDPGGYEQYF

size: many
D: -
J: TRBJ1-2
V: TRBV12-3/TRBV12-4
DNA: TGTGCCAGCAGTCATACTATAAACTATGGCTACACCTTC
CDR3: CASSHTINYGYTF

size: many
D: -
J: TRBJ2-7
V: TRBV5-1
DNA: TGCGCCAGCAGCTTGAAGGCGAACCCGACCTACGAGCAGTACTTC
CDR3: CASSLKANPTYEQYF

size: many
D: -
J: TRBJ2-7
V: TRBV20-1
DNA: TGCAGTGCTCAATCGACTGGGTCCTACGAGCAGTACTTC
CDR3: CSAQSTGSYEQYF

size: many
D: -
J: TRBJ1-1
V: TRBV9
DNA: TGTGCCAGCAGCGTAGTCGGGGGGCCGAGTGAAGCTTTCTTT
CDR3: CASSVVGGPSEAFF

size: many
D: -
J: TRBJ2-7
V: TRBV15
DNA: TGTGCCACCAGCAGAGATAGGCTCGGGCTACTGAGCTCCTACGAGCAGTACTTC
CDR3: CATSRDRLGLLSSYEQYF